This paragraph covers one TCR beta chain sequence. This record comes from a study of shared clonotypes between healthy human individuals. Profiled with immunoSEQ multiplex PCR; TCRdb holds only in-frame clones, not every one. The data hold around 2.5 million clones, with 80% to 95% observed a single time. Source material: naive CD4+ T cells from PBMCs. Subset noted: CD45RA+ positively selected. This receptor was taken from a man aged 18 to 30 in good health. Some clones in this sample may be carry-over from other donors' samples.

CDR3 bases: TGCAGCGTTGAGGAAGTATCGAGCACAGATACGCAGTATTTT. This sequence encodes CSVEEVSSTDTQYF. This chain uses TRBV29-1 with TRBJ2-3; D gene ambiguous. This CDR3 has 14 residues. Trimming removed 3 bases at V and 0 bases at J, with 10 bases between. Germline assignment: CDR1 SQVTM and CDR2 ANQGSEA.